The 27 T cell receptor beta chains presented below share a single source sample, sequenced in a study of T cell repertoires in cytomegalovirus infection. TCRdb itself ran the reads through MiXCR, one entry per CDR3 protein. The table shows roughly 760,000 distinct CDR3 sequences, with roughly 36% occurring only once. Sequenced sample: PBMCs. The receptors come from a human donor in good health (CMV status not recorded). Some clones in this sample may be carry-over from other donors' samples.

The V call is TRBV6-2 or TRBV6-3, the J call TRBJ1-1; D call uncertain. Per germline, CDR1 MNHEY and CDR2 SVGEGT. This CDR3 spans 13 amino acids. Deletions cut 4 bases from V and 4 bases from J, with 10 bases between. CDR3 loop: CASSLTLGTEAFF. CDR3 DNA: TGTGCCAGCAGTTTGACACTGGGCACTGAAGCTTTCTTT.

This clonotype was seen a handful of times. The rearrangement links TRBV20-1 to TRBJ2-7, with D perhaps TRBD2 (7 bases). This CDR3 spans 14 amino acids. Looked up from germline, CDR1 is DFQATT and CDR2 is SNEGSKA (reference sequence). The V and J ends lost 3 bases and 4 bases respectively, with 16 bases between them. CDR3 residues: CSASGGGRWYEQYF. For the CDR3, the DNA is TGCAGTGCTAGTGGGGGGGGCAGGTGGTACGAGCAGTACTTC.

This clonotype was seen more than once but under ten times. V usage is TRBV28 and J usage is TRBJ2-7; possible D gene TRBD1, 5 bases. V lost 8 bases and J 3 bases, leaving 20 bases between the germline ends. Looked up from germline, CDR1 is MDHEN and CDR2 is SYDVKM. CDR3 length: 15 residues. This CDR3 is CASVEQGRFIYEQYF. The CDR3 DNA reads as TGTGCCAGCGTGGAGCAGGGTCGGTTTATCTACGAGCAGTACTTC.

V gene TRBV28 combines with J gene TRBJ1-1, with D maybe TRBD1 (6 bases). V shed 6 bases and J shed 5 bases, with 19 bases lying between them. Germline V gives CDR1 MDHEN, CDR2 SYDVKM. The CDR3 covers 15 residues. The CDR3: CASRGANRARTEAFF. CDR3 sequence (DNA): TGTGCCAGCAGAGGGGCGAACAGGGCGCGGACTGAAGCTTTCTTT.

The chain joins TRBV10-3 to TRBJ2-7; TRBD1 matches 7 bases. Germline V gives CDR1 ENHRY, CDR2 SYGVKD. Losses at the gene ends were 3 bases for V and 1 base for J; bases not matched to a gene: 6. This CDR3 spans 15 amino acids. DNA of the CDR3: TGTGCCATCAGTGATTCGGGACAGTGGTCCTACGAGCAGTACTTC. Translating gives CAISDSGQWSYEQYF.

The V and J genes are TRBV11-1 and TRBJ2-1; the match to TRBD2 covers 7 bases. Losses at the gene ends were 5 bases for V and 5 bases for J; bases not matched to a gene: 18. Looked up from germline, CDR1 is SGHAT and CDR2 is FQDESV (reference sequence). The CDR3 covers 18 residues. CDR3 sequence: CASSPGSREGTIDNEQFF. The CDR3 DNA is TGTGCCAGCAGCCCCGGGTCGCGCGAAGGGACTATTGACAATGAGCAGTTCTTC.

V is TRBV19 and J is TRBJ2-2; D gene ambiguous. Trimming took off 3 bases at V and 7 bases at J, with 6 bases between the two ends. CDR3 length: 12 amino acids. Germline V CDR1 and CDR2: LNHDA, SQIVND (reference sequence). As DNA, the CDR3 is TGTGCCAGTAGTATGGAAAACGGGGAGCTGTTTTTT. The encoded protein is CASSMENGELFF.

Here the CDR3 DNA reads TGCAGTGCTAGAGTTGGCCAGATGAACACTGAAGCTTTCTTT. Translating gives CSARVGQMNTEAFF. This chain joins TRBV20-1 and TRBJ1-1; D unresolved. V lost 1 base to trimming and J lost 0 bases, with 9 bases between them. The CDR3 runs 14 residues. Germline loops: CDR1 DFQATT, CDR2 SNEGSKA (reference sequence).

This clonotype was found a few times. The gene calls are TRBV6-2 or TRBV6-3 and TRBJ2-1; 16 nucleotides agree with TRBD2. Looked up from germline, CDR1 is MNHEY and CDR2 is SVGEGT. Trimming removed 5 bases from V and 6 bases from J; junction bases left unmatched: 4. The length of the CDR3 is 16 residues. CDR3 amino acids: CASSGTSGGAGNEQFF. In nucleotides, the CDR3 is TGTGCCAGCAGTGGGACTAGCGGGGGGGCTGGCAATGAGCAGTTCTTC.

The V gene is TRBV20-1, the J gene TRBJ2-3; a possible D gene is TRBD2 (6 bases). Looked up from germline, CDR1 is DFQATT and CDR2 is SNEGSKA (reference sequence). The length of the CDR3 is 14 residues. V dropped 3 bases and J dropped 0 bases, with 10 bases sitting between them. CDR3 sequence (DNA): TGCAGTGCTAGGCGTGGGACTAGCACAGATACGCAGTATTTT. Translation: CSARRGTSTDTQYF.

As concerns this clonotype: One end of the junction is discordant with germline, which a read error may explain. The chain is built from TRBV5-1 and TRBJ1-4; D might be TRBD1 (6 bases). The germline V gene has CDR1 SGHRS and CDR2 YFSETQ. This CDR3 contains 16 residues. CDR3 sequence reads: CSSSGLGGATNEKLFF. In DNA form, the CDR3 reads TGCTCCAGCAGCGGGCTGGGGGGCGCAACTAATGAAAAACTGTTTTTT.

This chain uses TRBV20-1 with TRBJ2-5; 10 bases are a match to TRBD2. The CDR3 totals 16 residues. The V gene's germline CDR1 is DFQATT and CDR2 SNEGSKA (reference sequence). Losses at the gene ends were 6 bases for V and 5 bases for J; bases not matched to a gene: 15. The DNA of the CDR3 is TGCAGTGCCGAAGATTTAAGCGGGGGGGCTTGGGAGACCCAGTACTTC. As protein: CSAEDLSGGAWETQYF.

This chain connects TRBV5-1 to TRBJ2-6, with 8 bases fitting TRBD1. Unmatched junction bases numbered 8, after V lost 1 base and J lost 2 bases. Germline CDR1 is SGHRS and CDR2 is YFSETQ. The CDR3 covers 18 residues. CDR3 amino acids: CASSLWGQAQPGANVLTF. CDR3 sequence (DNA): TGCGCCAGCAGCTTGTGGGGACAGGCCCAACCTGGGGCCAACGTCCTGACTTTC. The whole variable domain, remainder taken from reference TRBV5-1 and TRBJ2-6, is KAGVTQTPRYLIKTRGQQVTLSCSPISGHRSVSWYQQTPGQGLQFLFEYFSETQRNKGNFPGRFSGRQFSNSRSEMNVSTLELGDSALYLCASSLWGQAQPGANVLTFGAGSRLTVL.

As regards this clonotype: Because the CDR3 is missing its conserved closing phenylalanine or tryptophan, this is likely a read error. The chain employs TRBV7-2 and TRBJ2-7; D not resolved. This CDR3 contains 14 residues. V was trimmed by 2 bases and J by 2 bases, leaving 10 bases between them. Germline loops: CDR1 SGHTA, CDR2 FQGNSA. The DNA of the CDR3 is TGTGCCAGCAGCTTAATCCCGGAAGCCTACGAGCAGTACTTG. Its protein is CASSLIPEAYEQYL.

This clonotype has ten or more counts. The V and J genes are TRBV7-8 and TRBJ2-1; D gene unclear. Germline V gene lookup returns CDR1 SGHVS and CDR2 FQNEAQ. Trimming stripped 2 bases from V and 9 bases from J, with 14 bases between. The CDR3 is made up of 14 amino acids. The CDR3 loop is CASSLLVGGGEQFF. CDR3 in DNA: TGTGCCAGCAGCTTATTGGTCGGCGGTGGTGAGCAGTTCTTC.

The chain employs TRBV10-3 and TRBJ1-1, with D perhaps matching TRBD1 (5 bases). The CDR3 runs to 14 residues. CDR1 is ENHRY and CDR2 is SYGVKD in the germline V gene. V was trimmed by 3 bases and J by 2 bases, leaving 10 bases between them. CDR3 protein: CAISDRDGNTEAFF. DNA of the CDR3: TGTGCCATCAGTGATAGGGACGGCAACACTGAAGCTTTCTTT.

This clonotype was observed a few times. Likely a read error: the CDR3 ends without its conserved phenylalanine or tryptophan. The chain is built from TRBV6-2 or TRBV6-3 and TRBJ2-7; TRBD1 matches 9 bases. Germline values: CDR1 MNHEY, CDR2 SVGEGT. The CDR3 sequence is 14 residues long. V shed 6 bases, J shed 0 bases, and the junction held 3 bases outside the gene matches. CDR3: CASSRDRASYEQYC. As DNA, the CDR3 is TGTGCCAGCAGCCGGGACAGGGCCTCCTACGAGCAGTACTGC.

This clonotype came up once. The CDR3 loop reads CASSRVGEQFF. CDR3 nucleotide sequence: TGTGCCAGTAGTAGGGTCGGGGAGCAGTTCTTC. The chain employs TRBV19 and TRBJ2-1; D call uncertain. Germline values: CDR1 LNHDA, CDR2 SQIVND (reference sequence). V lost 4 bases to trimming and J lost 10 bases, with 8 bases between them. This CDR3 is 11 amino acids long. The full variable domain, rest sourced from reference TRBV19 and TRBJ2-1, is DGGITQSPKYLFRKEGQNVTLSCEQNLNHDAMYWYRQDPGQGLRLIYYSQIVNDFQKGDIAEGYSVSREKKESFPLTVTSAQKNPTAFYLCASSRVGEQFFGPGTRLTVL.

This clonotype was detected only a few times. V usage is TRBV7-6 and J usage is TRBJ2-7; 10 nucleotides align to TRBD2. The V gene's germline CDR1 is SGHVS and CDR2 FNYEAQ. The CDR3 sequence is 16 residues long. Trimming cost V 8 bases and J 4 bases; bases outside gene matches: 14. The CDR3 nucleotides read TGTGCCAGCGGCGCGCTAGCGGGAGCTGTTACTTACGAGCAGTACTTC. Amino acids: CASGALAGAVTYEQYF. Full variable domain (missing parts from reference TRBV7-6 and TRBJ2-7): GAGVSQSPRYKVTKRGQDVALRCDPISGHVSLYWYRQALGQGPEFLTYFNYEAQQDKSGLPNDRFSAERPEGSISTLTIQRTEQRDSAMYRCASGALAGAVTYEQYFGPGTRLTVT.

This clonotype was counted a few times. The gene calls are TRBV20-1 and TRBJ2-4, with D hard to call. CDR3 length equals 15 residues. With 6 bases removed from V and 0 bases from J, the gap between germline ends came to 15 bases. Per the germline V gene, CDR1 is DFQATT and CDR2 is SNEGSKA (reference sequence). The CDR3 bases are TGCAGTGCACATCCCTTTAAACTAGCCAAAAACATTCAGTACTTC. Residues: CSAHPFKLAKNIQYF.

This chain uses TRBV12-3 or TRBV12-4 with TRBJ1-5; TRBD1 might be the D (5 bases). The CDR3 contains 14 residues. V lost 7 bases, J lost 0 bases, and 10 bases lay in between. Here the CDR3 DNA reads TGTGCCAGCACCACAGGCTATAGCAATCAGCCCCAGCATTTT. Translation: CASTTGYSNQPQHF.

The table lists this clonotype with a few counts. DNA of the CDR3: TGTGCCAGCAGTTTTAAAGCAGCTCCCAAAGCTTTCTTT. This sequence encodes CASSFKAAPKAFF. The genes are TRBV27 and TRBJ1-1; D is uncertain. Germline CDR1 and CDR2: MNHEY and SMNVEV (reference sequence). V lost 3 bases and J 9 bases, leaving 14 bases between the germline ends. The CDR3 covers 13 residues.

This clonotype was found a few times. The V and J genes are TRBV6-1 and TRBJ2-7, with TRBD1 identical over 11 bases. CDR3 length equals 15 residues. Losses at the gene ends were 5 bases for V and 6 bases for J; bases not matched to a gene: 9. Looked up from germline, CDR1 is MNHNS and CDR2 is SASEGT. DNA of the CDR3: TGTGCCAGCAGTTGGCCGGGACAGGGGGTTCGCGAGCAGTACTTC. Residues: CASSWPGQGVREQYF.

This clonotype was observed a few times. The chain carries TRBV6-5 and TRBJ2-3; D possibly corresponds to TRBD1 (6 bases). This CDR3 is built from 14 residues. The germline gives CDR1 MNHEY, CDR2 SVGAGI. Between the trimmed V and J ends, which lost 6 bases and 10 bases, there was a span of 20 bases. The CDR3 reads CASSQNTGTIAQYF. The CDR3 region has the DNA TGTGCCAGCAGCCAGAACACAGGGACGATTGCGCAGTATTTT.

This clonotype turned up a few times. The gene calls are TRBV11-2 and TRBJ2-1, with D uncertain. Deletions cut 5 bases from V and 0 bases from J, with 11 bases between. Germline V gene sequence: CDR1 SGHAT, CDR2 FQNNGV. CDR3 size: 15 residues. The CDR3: CASSPLNSSYNEQFF. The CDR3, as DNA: TGTGCCAGCAGCCCTCTGAATAGCTCCTACAATGAGCAGTTCTTC.

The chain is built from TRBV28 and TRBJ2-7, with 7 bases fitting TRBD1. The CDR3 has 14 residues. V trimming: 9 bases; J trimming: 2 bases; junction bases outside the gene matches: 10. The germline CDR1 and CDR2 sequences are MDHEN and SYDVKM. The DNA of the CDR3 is TGTGCCAGTAGGCGGCGGCAGGGGGCCTACGAGCAGTACTTC. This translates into CASRRRQGAYEQYF.

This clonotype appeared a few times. CDR3 sequence: CASSERLAGGLNTGELFF. The CDR3 DNA reads as TGTGCCAGCAGTGAACGACTAGCGGGAGGTCTGAACACCGGGGAGCTGTTTTTT. The V call is TRBV6-1, the J call TRBJ2-2; 13 bases align to TRBD2. The V segment lost 2 bases and the J segment 1 base; nucleotides outside the gene matches: 4. The germline CDR1 and CDR2 sequences are MNHNS and SASEGT. The CDR3 has 18 residues.